This paragraph reports one T cell receptor beta chain. Its antigen is not known. Other DNA variants within this sample encode the same CDR3. The data were produced by immunoSEQ multiplex PCR, yet TCRdb's version contains in-frame clones alone and is incomplete. This table holds a few million clones, over 85% found once. The source of the sample is a study of shared clonotypes between healthy human individuals. General study findings and limits: Rarefaction showed that sequencing of sorted subsets was incomplete (despite large depth).

The germline V gene encodes CDR1 SGDLS and CDR2 YYNGEE. The junction had 2 bases not matched to a gene; V was cut back by 2 bases and J by 2 bases. The CDR3 spans 14 residues. This TCR came from a man younger than 35 in good health. Some clones in this sample may be carry-over from other donors' samples. Sequencing was carried out using naive CD4+ T cells from PBMCs. Specified subset: CD45RA+ positively selected. The J gene is TRBJ2-7, the V gene TRBV9; 9 bases agree with TRBD1. As DNA, the CDR3 is TGTGCCAGCAGCGTTGGACAGGGGACCTACGAGCAGTACTTC. It yields the protein CASSVGQGTYEQYF.